This T cell receptor (beta chain) stems from a study of immune characterization of retroperitoneal liposarcoma. TCRdb used MiXCR to reprocess the PCR reads, holding one entry per CDR3 protein. In the table there are roughly 7,000 distinct CDR3 sequences, approximately 28% of which are singletons. This clonotype came up a few times. CDR3 length equals 16 residues. From germline, CDR1 is MNHNS and CDR2 SASEGT. V lost 8 bases, J lost 4 bases, and 12 bases stayed unmatched. The receptor comes from a male donor with retroperitoneal liposarcoma. The chain joins TRBV6-1 to TRBJ2-1, with 9 bases fitting TRBD2. Sequences were obtained from blood. The CDR3 sequence: CASRGMAGGRYNEQFF. CDR3 in DNA: TGTGCCAGCCGTGGGATGGCGGGAGGGAGATACAATGAGCAGTTCTTC.